What follows are 10 T cell receptor beta chains derived from one specimen sequenced in a study of sequential checkpoint blockade in melanoma. Described treatment: randomized to nivolumab then ipilimumab (arm A) or the reverse (arm B). Profiled with immunoSEQ multiplex PCR; TCRdb holds only in-frame clones, not every one. Of around 2,200 clones listed, roughly 22% are singletons. The specimen comprised tumor tissue (inferred from file names), sampled from a patient given nivolumab and ipilimumab in sequence. The receptor source for this set is a human donor with melanoma.

The chain uses TRBV6-8 and TRBJ2-5; weak D call: TRBD2 (6 bases). The V end lost 8 bases, the J end lost 1 base, and 11 bases lay between the germline ends. Germline assignment: CDR1 MNHGY and CDR2 SAAAGT. This CDR3 contains 13 residues. CDR3 region: CASRGIAQETQYF. The CDR3 DNA is TGTGCCAGCCGGGGGATCGCCCAAGAGACCCAGTACTTC.

Sample share makes this clone medium-sized. Germline is not matched at one junction end, which may reflect a read error. The chain recombines TRBV6-1 with TRBJ1-1; D gene uncertain. The CDR3 sequence is 13 residues long. Germline-derived CDR1 and CDR2 are MNHNS and SASEGT. The CDR3 here is CAISEGPNTEAFF. CDR3 bases: TGTGCCATCAGTGAAGGGCCGAACACTGAAGCTTTCTTT.

V is TRBV19 and J is TRBJ2-7, with D tentatively TRBD1 or TRBD2 (5 bases each). Per the germline V gene, CDR1 is LNHDA and CDR2 is SQIVND (reference sequence). V was clipped by 11 bases and J by 3 bases, with 14 bases between them. The CDR3 length is 12 residues. The CDR3 DNA is TGTGCCTCAGGGAGAGGGGACTACGAGCAGTACTTC. The encoded protein is CASGRGDYEQYF.

This clone has ten or more counts. This sequence joins TRBV11-3 and TRBJ2-7; 11 positions match TRBD1. V dropped 3 bases and J dropped 3; count of bases not matched to a gene: 4. The CDR3 is 15 residues long. Germline CDR1 reads SGHNT; CDR2 reads YENEEA. The CDR3 region has the DNA TGTGCCAGCAGCTTTACCGGGACAGGGGGCTACGAGCAGTACTTC. Residues: CASSFTGTGGYEQYF.

This clone was observed many times. The V call is TRBV11-3, the J call TRBJ2-5, with 14 nucleotides matching TRBD2. The CDR3 loop spans 17 amino acids. V was pared by 7 bases and J by 5 bases, with 12 bases of the junction left unmatched. Per germline, CDR1 SGHNT and CDR2 YENEEA. The CDR3 is CASTLLGLAGAGETQYF. The CDR3, as DNA: TGTGCCAGCACGTTATTGGGACTAGCGGGAGCTGGGGAGACCCAGTACTTC. The full variable domain, its missing parts supplied by reference TRBV11-3 and TRBJ2-5, is EAGVVQSPRYKIIEKKQPVAFWCNPISGHNTLYWYLQNLGQGPELLIRYENEEAVDDSQLPKDRFSAERLKGVDSTLKIQPAELGDSAVYLCASTLLGLAGAGETQYFGPGTRLLVL.

This clone showed up just a few times. Compared with germline, one end of the junction differs, possibly owing to a read error. The J gene is TRBJ2-5, the V gene TRBV6-1, with 9 nucleotides matching TRBD2. This CDR3 is 14 amino acids long. Per the germline V gene, CDR1 is MNHNS and CDR2 is SASEGT. In DNA form, the CDR3 reads TGTGCCATCAGTGAAGGAGCGGGAGGAGAGACCCAGTACTTC. Its translation is CAISEGAGGETQYF.

This clone appeared a few times. The chain is built from TRBV6-8 and TRBJ1-1; perhaps TRBD1 as D (5 bases). V lost 5 bases and J 6 bases, leaving 13 bases between the germline ends. Germline loops: CDR1 MNHGY, CDR2 SAAAGT. The CDR3 extends over 13 amino acids. CDR3 loop: CASSIKGSAEAFF. CDR3 nucleotides: TGTGCCAGCAGTATTAAGGGGTCCGCTGAAGCTTTCTTT.

This clone is termed medium-sized. The V gene is TRBV11-3, the J gene TRBJ2-2, with D unclear. Germline V gives CDR1 SGHNT, CDR2 YENEEA. There are 14 residues in the CDR3. Trimming stripped 1 base from V and 6 bases from J, with 9 bases between. The CDR3 reads CASSLVAASGELFF. CDR3 nucleotide sequence: TGTGCCAGCAGCTTAGTTGCGGCTTCCGGGGAGCTGTTTTTT.

As regards this clone: This sample includes further DNA sequences coding for the same CDR3. CDR3 bases: TGTGCCAGCTCACCTGGACATAACTACGAGCAGTACTTC. The encoded protein is CASSPGHNYEQYF. The chain combines TRBV18 with TRBJ2-7; TRBD1 is a possible D gene (5 bases). V was clipped by 3 bases and J by 3 bases, with 9 bases between them. The germline gives CDR1 KGHSH, CDR2 LQKENI. The CDR3 spans 13 residues.

This clone showed up just once. This chain uses TRBV29-1 with TRBJ2-5, with D possibly TRBD2 on 6 matching bases. CDR3 length equals 15 residues. Trimming left V 7 bases short and J 4 bases short, with 22 bases between. CDR1 is SQVTM and CDR2 is ANQGSEA in the germline V gene. The CDR3 DNA reads TGCAGCGAGGTCTCGGACGGACGGGGAGGAGAGACCCAGTACTTC. It yields the protein CSEVSDGRGGETQYF. The complete variable domain, with remaining parts taken from reference TRBV29-1 and TRBJ2-5, reads SAVISQKPSRDICQRGTSLTIQCQVDSQVTMMFWYRQQPGQSLTLIATANQGSEATYESGFVIDKFPISRPNLTFSTLTVSNMSPEDSSIYLCSEVSDGRGGETQYFGPGTRLLVL.